The 24 T cell receptor beta chains reported below all come from one sample, sequenced in a study of blood T cell repertoires in COVID-19. Assay: immunoSEQ multiplex PCR; the TCRdb copy retains only in-frame clones and omits some. The repertoire includes about 260,000 clones, 86% of them detected once, and approximately 2% sits in the top ten. The sample consisted of peripheral blood. These receptors originate from a young man with active or convalescent COVID-19.

The chain is built from TRBV7-9 and TRBJ2-7; tentative D call: TRBD1 (6 bases). Trimming shortened V by 5 bases and J by 3 bases, and 8 bases separated the two germline ends. The germline gives CDR1 SEHNR, CDR2 FQNEAQ (reference sequence). The CDR3 is 12 amino acids. The CDR3 nucleotides read TGTGCCAGCAGCCAGACAGGCTACGAGCAGTACTTC. As protein: CASSQTGYEQYF.

This rearrangement joins TRBV9 to TRBJ2-3, with 8 positions matching TRBD2. J was trimmed by 5 bases and V by 3 bases; bases with no gene match: 11. The germline V gene encodes CDR1 SGDLS and CDR2 YYNGEE. The CDR3 spans 16 residues. This CDR3 is CASSGGELADVDTQYF. CDR3 nucleotides: TGTGCCAGCAGCGGGGGGGAACTAGCGGACGTAGATACGCAGTATTTT.

The V and J genes are TRBV27 and TRBJ2-4; tentatively, D is TRBD1 (6 bases). V lost 5 bases and J 3 bases, leaving 11 bases between the germline ends. CDR3 length equals 14 residues. Germline V gene data show CDR1 as MNHEY and CDR2 as SMNVEV (reference sequence). The CDR3 DNA is TGTGCCAGCAGTCCAAACAGGGTCAAAAACATTCAGTACTTC. Translated, it gives CASSPNRVKNIQYF.

The gene calls are TRBV19 and TRBJ1-2, with 11 positions matching TRBD1. With 5 bases clipped from V and 4 bases from J, the junction kept 9 bases outside the gene matches. The CDR3 is 16 amino acids. The germline gives CDR1 LNHDA, CDR2 SQIVND (reference sequence). The CDR3 DNA is TGTGCCAGTAGTCCTTGGACAGGGGGCGTTGTCTATGGCTACACCTTC. It specifies CASSPWTGGVVYGYTF.

The chain has TRBV6-1 and TRBJ2-4, with 10 positions matching TRBD2. The CDR3 spans 19 residues. Germline assignment: CDR1 MNHNS and CDR2 SASEGT. Trimming removed 0 bases from V and 3 bases from J; junction bases left unmatched: 11. The DNA of the CDR3 is TGTGCCAGCAGTGAAGCGTTACTAGCGGGGTGGGTCAGCAAAAACATTCAGTACTTC. Translating it yields CASSEALLAGWVSKNIQYF.

The rearrangement links TRBV9 to TRBJ2-7, with no clear D. V was trimmed by 1 base and J by 0 bases, leaving 8 bases between them. The CDR3 runs 14 residues. Germline V gene sequence: CDR1 SGDLS, CDR2 YYNGEE. CDR3 in amino acids: CASSVTVSSYEQYF. CDR3 coding DNA: TGTGCCAGCAGCGTAACAGTAAGCTCCTACGAGCAGTACTTC.

J is TRBJ2-1 and V is TRBV9; tentatively, D is TRBD2 (6 bases). The germline V and J ends were trimmed by 0 bases and 1 base, with 11 bases remaining between them. CDR3 length: 16 residues. Germline CDR1 SGDLS, CDR2 YYNGEE. Here the CDR3 reads CASSVDAGNSYNEQFF. The CDR3 region has the DNA TGTGCCAGCAGCGTAGATGCGGGAAATTCCTACAATGAGCAGTTCTTC. The entire variable domain, with the rest obtained from reference TRBV9 and TRBJ2-1, is as follows: DSGVTQTPKHLITATGQRVTLRCSPRSGDLSVYWYQQSLDQGLQFLIQYYNGEERAKGNILERFSAQQFPDLHSELNLSSLELGDSALYFCASSVDAGNSYNEQFFGPGTRLTVL.

The V call is TRBV29-1, the J call TRBJ1-3, with TRBD1 matching 7 bases. The CDR3 consists of 16 residues. The V segment lost 3 bases and the J segment 10 bases; nucleotides outside the gene matches: 18. The germline V gene has CDR1 SQVTM and CDR2 ANQGSEA. CDR3 nucleotides: TGCAGCGTTGATAAACTTACAGGGGATACCGTCTGGACCATATATTTT. This encodes CSVDKLTGDTVWTIYF. Complete variable domain (other parts from reference TRBV29-1 and TRBJ1-3): SAVISQKPSRDICQRGTSLTIQCQVDSQVTMMFWYRQQPGQSLTLIATANQGSEATYESGFVIDKFPISRPNLTFSTLTVSNMSPEDSSIYLCSVDKLTGDTVWTIYFGEGSWLTVV.

This CDR3 reads CASSPADNLNTEAFF. CDR3 bases: TGTGCCAGTAGCCCTGCCGACAATTTGAACACTGAAGCTTTCTTT. The genes are TRBV19 and TRBJ1-1; no clear D gene. The CDR3 spans 15 residues. CDR1 is LNHDA and CDR2 is SQIVND in the germline V gene (reference sequence). V gave up 6 bases and J gave up 0 bases, with 14 bases separating them.

The J gene is TRBJ1-2, the V gene TRBV4-1; the match to TRBD1 covers 9 bases. The germline gives CDR1 MGHRA, CDR2 YSYEKL. This CDR3 comprises 14 residues. The trim removed 1 base at V and 9 bases at J, leaving 6 bases unmatched. CDR3 nucleotides: TGCGCCAGCAGCCAAGTCACAGGGGGCGCGAGCTACACCTTC. Translating gives CASSQVTGGASYTF.

V is TRBV4-2 and J is TRBJ1-2; 8 bases are shared with TRBD1. The CDR3 contains 13 residues. V trimming: 4 bases; J trimming: 3 bases; junction bases outside the gene matches: 1. Germline CDR1 is LGHNA and CDR2 is YNFKEQ. The CDR3 DNA sequence: TGTGCCAGCAGCCGACAGGGGTACTATGGCTACACCTTC. This translates into CASSRQGYYGYTF.

The rearrangement uses TRBV19 and TRBJ2-5; 7 bases are shared with TRBD2. Germline CDR1 is LNHDA and CDR2 is SQIVND (reference sequence). The CDR3 extends over 15 amino acids. Unmatched junction bases numbered 5, after V lost 2 bases and J lost 2 bases. The CDR3 sequence is CASSITAGEQETQYF. The CDR3, as DNA: TGTGCCAGTAGTATAACTGCGGGGGAGCAAGAGACCCAGTACTTC. Variable domain in full (rest from reference TRBV19 and TRBJ2-5): DGGITQSPKYLFRKEGQNVTLSCEQNLNHDAMYWYRQDPGQGLRLIYYSQIVNDFQKGDIAEGYSVSREKKESFPLTVTSAQKNPTAFYLCASSITAGEQETQYFGPGTRLLVL.

The gene calls are TRBV6-6 and TRBJ1-6; 7 nucleotides line up with TRBD1. Looked up from germline, CDR1 is MNHNY and CDR2 is SVGAGI (reference sequence). The CDR3 sequence is 15 residues long. V dropped 6 bases and J dropped 7; count of bases not matched to a gene: 9. The chain's CDR3 is CASSTQGSVNSPLHF. DNA for the CDR3: TGTGCCAGCAGCACACAGGGGTCCGTGAATTCACCCCTCCACTTT.

The rearrangement links TRBV20-1 to TRBJ1-1, with 7 nucleotides matching TRBD1. The CDR3 runs to 11 residues. Germline assignment: CDR1 DFQATT and CDR2 SNEGSKA (reference sequence). Losses at the gene ends were 6 bases for V and 7 bases for J; bases not matched to a gene: 5. The CDR3 spells CSAQGILEAFF. The DNA of the CDR3 is TGCAGTGCACAGGGGATCCTTGAAGCTTTCTTT.

The chain couples TRBV3-1 (or the pseudogene TRBV3-2) to TRBJ1-5; D possibly corresponds to TRBD1 (5 bases). This CDR3 region has 15 residues. V was clipped by 6 bases and J by 0 bases, with 12 bases between them. Germline CDR1 LGHDT, CDR2 YNNKEL (reference sequence). The CDR3 spells CASSQGGVSNQPQHF. Written as DNA, the CDR3 is TGTGCCAGCAGTCAGGGCGGTGTTAGCAATCAGCCCCAGCATTTT.

V usage is TRBV5-1 and J usage is TRBJ2-1, with D maybe TRBD2 (6 bases). Trimming removed 1 base from V and 7 bases from J, with 15 bases in between. The CDR3 totals 15 residues. The germline CDR1 and CDR2 sequences are SGHRS and YFSETQ. The CDR3 region has the DNA TGCGCCAGCAGCTTGCATCGGGGGTTGGTGAATGAGCAGTTCTTC. Protein sequence: CASSLHRGLVNEQFF.

This CDR3 reads CASFGATSEKLFF. CDR3 bases: TGTGCCAGTTTTGGGGCGACGAGTGAAAAACTGTTTTTT. V usage is TRBV28 and J usage is TRBJ1-4; D is perhaps TRBD1 (5 bases). CDR1 is MDHEN and CDR2 is SYDVKM in the germline V gene. The V and J ends lost 9 bases and 7 bases respectively, with 15 bases between them. The CDR3 contains 13 residues.

J is TRBJ2-7 and V is TRBV7-9; tentative D call: TRBD1 (6 bases). Germline lookup yields CDR1 SEHNR and CDR2 FQNEAQ (reference sequence). This CDR3 is built from 13 residues. Trimming removed 8 bases at V and 4 bases at J, with 15 bases between. DNA of the CDR3: TGTGCCAGCGCAACCGGGACAAGGTACGAGCAGTACTTC. Translation gives CASATGTRYEQYF.

CDR3 in DNA: TGTGCCAGCAGGGGACAGGCCGAAGAGACCCAGTACTTC. It specifies CASRGQAEETQYF. The V gene is TRBV4-2, the J gene TRBJ2-5; 8 nucleotides line up with TRBD1. Trimming at V came to 6 bases and at J to 3 bases, leaving 3 bases not matched to a gene. Germline lookup yields CDR1 LGHNA and CDR2 YNFKEQ. The CDR3 extends over 13 amino acids.

This clone was recorded only once. The CDR3 coding sequence is TGTGCCACCAGCAGATCAGATGGGGCAGCCGGGGAGCTGTTTTTT. This translates into CATSRSDGAAGELFF. The chain joins TRBV15 to TRBJ2-2, with D perhaps TRBD1 (5 bases). Germline V CDR1 and CDR2: LNHNV, YYDKDF (reference sequence). This CDR3 spans 15 amino acids. Trimming left V 2 bases short and J 6 bases short, with 13 bases between.

The V and J genes are TRBV25-1 and TRBJ2-1; perhaps TRBD1 as D (5 bases). This CDR3 contains 17 residues. Germline V lookup: CDR1 MGHDK, CDR2 SYGVNS. Trimming took 1 base from V and 1 from J, leaving 14 bases between them. CDR3 sequence (DNA): TGTGCCAGCAGTGAATTAATAGGCAGGGCTTCCTACAATGAGCAGTTCTTC. Translated: CASSELIGRASYNEQFF.

J is TRBJ2-2 and V is TRBV19; D gene uncertain. In germline, CDR1 is LNHDA, CDR2 SQIVND (reference sequence). Trimming cost V 2 bases and J 0 bases, with 4 bases left between them. The CDR3 extends over 14 amino acids. CDR3 sequence reads: CASSISTNTGELFF. The CDR3 DNA reads TGTGCCAGTAGTATATCAACGAACACCGGGGAGCTGTTTTTT.

The chain links TRBV28 to TRBJ2-1; 10 positions agree with TRBD1. Losses at the gene ends were 3 bases for V and 6 bases for J; bases not matched to a gene: 8. The CDR3 has 16 amino acids. Germline lookup yields CDR1 MDHEN and CDR2 SYDVKM. CDR3 bases: TGTGCCAGCAGTTTTCGGGGGACAGGGGTTGTCAATGAGCAGTTCTTC. Its protein product is CASSFRGTGVVNEQFF.

J is TRBJ2-5 and V is TRBV4-1; a weak D match, TRBD2 (6 bases). The CDR3 is made up of 16 amino acids. The ends were cut back, 0 bases at V and 4 bases at J, with 15 bases in the middle. The germline V gene has CDR1 MGHRA and CDR2 YSYEKL. The CDR3 loop is CASSQDRGLGGETQYF. The CDR3 bases are TGCGCCAGCAGCCAAGATAGGGGACTGGGGGGAGAGACCCAGTACTTC.